This T cell receptor beta chain was recovered during a study of T cell responses to AZD1222 COVID-19 vaccine. Study outcomes and limitations: The donor cohort was predominantly white British with a female majority, and clonal diversity may have been underestimated.

This CDR3 region has 13 residues. Trimming shortened V by 4 bases and J by 1 base, and 7 bases separated the two germline ends. The germline V gene has CDR1 LNHDA and CDR2 SQIVND (reference sequence). This clone is a singleton in its sample. The antigen is undetermined. The data were produced by immunoSEQ multiplex PCR, yet TCRdb's version contains in-frame clones alone and is incomplete. The sample lists roughly 100,000 clones, 85% to 90% occurring once. The source material was peripheral blood, sampled on day 0 of AZD1222 vaccination. The clonotype was recovered from an adult in good health. The chain recombines TRBV19 with TRBJ1-1; D gene uncertain. CDR3: CASSTVRNTEAFF. DNA for the CDR3: TGTGCCAGTAGTACGGTGCGGAACACTGAAGCTTTCTTT.